This TCR beta chain stems from a study of multiple sclerosis patients with progressive multifocal leukoencephalopathy. The V gene lost 1 base and the J gene lost 7 bases, with 8 bases spanning the gap. The CDR3 spans 13 residues. The germline V gene encodes CDR1 SGHTA and CDR2 FQGNSA. Time point denoted: approximately 12 months of natalizumab therapy. Sequencing used immunoSEQ multiplex PCR; TCRdb keeps in-frame clones, though not all of them. Seen here are 20,000 to 30,000 clones, 91% observed once, and the top ten hold approximately 2.3%. Regarding the study as a whole: In most PML patients, TRB repertoires appeared less diverse by entropy.

For this clone: Its antigen remains unidentified.

Sequences were derived from PBMCs, sampled from a patient treated with natalizumab. This chain links TRBV7-2 with TRBJ2-1; no definite D call. The TCR originated in a man aged 25 to 40 with multiple sclerosis. CDR3 loop: CASSLGVVNEQFF. The CDR3 DNA reads as TGTGCCAGCAGCTTAGGTGTAGTAAATGAGCAGTTCTTC.